The source of this T cell receptor (beta chain) is a study of blood T cell repertoires in COVID-19. Overall study: The United States, Italy and Spain provided the acute and convalescent COVID-19 samples.

Original methodology: From reference gene primer amplification, estimates of nucleated cell counts were derived. Sequenced by immunoSEQ multiplex PCR; TCRdb stores in-frame clones only, minus some. That table furnishes V, J and clone size, whereas the DNA furnished D and trimming. The sample consists of approximately 190,000 clones, around 80% of them appearing once. This CDR3 spans 17 amino acids. Trimming at V came to 3 bases and at J to 2 bases, leaving 9 bases not matched to a gene. CDR1 and CDR2 (germline): KGHSH, LQKENI. Sequences were obtained from peripheral blood. This receptor was obtained from a human donor with acute or convalescent COVID-19. The donor label of this sample is uncertain. V usage is TRBV18 and J usage is TRBJ2-3; 9 bases are a match to TRBD2. CDR3 residues: CASSPFTLAGNTDTQYF. The CDR3 region has the DNA TGTGCCAGCTCACCCTTTACACTAGCGGGTAACACAGATACGCAGTATTTT.